Included here is one TCR beta chain sequence, with context. Its cognate antigen is unknown. This sample is drawn from a study of cytomegalovirus exposure and HLA in healthy donors. Study observations and caveats: Among TCR beta chains, those listed as cytomegalovirus-associated numbered some 160.

Germline V gene lookup returns CDR1 LNHNV and CDR2 YYDKDF (reference sequence). V shed 1 base and J shed 7 bases, with 17 bases lying between them. The CDR3 covers 15 residues. Produced via immunoSEQ multiplex PCR; TCRdb's table is partial and in-frame only. The sample carries roughly 230,000 clones, 90% recorded once. The chain combines TRBV15 with TRBJ2-7; D possibly corresponds to TRBD2 (7 bases). The clonotype comes from a woman under 40 in good health and CMV-seronegative. Sequencing was carried out using PBMCs. DNA for the CDR3: TGTGCCACCAGCAGAGCGTTGGGGGGGCTGGGGGAGCAGTACTTC. Its protein is CATSRALGGLGEQYF.